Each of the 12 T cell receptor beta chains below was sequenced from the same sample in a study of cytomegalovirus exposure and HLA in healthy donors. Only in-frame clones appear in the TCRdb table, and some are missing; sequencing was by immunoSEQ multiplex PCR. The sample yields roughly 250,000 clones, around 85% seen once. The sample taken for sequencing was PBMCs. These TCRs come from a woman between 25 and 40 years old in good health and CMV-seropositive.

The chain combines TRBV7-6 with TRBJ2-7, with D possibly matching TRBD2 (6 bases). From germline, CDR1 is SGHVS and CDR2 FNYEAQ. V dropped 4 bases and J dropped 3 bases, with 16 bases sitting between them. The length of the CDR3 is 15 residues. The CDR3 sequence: CASSSTTGGDYEQYF. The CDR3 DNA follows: TGTGCCAGCAGCTCTACCACCGGGGGAGACTACGAGCAGTACTTC.

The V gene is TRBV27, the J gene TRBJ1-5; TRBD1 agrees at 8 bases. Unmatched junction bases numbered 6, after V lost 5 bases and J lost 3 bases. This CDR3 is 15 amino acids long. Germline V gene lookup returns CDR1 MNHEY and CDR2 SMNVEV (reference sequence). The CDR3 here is CASSLTGGTNQPQHF. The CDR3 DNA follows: TGTGCCAGCAGTCTCACAGGGGGTACCAATCAGCCCCAGCATTTT.

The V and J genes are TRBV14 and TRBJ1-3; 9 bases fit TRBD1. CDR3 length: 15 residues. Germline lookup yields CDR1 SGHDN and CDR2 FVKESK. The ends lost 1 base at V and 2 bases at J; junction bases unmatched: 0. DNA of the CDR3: TGTGCCAGCAGCCAAGGGACAGGGGCTGGAAACACCATATATTTT. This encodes CASSQGTGAGNTIYF.

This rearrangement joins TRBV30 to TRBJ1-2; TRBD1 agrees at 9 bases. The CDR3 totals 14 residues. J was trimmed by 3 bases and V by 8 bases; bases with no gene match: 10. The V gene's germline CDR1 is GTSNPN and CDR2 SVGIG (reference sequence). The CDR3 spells CAADRGVQDYGYTF. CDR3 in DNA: TGTGCCGCGGACAGGGGAGTACAGGACTATGGCTACACCTTC. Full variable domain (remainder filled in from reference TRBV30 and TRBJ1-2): SQTIHQWPATLVQPVGSPLSLECTVEGTSNPNLYWYRQAAGRGLQLLFYSVGIGQISSEVPQNLSASRPQDRQFILSSKKLLLSDSGFYLCAADRGVQDYGYTFGSGTRLTVV.

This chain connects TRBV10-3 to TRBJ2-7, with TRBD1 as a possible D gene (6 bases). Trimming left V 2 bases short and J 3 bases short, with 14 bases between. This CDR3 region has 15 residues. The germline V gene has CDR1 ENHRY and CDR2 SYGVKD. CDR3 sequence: CAISERETGGYEQYF. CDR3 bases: TGTGCCATCAGTGAGAGGGAGACAGGCGGCTACGAGCAGTACTTC.

In nucleotides, the CDR3 is TGCGCCAGCAGCTTTCCAGGACTTACCTACGAGCAGTACTTC. Translation: CASSFPGLTYEQYF. V gene TRBV5-1 combines with J gene TRBJ2-7, with D perhaps matching TRBD2 (5 bases). The CDR3 runs to 14 residues. Germline values: CDR1 SGHRS, CDR2 YFSETQ. The germline V and J ends were trimmed by 2 bases and 2 bases, with 11 bases remaining between them.

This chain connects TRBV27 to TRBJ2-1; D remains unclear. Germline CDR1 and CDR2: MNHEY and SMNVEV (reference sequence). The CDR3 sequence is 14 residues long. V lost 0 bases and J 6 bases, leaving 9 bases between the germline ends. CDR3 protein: CASSLSQSGNEQFF. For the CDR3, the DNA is TGTGCCAGCAGTTTATCGCAGTCGGGCAATGAGCAGTTCTTC.

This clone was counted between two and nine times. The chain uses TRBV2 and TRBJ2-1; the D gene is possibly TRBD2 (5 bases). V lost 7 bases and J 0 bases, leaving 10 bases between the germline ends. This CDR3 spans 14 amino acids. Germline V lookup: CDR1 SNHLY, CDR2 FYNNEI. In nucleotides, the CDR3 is TGTGCCAGCAATCCTAGCAGCTCCTACAATGAGCAGTTCTTC. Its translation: CASNPSSSYNEQFF.

CDR3 DNA sequence: TGTGCCAGCTCACCGAGAACGGGCACAGATACGCAGTATTTT. It codes for CASSPRTGTDTQYF. This rearrangement joins TRBV18 to TRBJ2-3; D remains unclear. V was pared by 3 bases and J by 1 base, with 8 bases between. The CDR3 is 14 residues long. Germline V lookup: CDR1 KGHSH, CDR2 LQKENI.

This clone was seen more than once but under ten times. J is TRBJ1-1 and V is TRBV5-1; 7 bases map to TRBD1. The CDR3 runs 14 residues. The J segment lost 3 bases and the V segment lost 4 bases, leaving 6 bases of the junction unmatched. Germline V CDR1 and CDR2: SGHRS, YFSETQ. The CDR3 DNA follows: TGCGCCAGCAGCACGGGACAGCTTCACACTGAAGCTTTCTTT. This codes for CASSTGQLHTEAFF.

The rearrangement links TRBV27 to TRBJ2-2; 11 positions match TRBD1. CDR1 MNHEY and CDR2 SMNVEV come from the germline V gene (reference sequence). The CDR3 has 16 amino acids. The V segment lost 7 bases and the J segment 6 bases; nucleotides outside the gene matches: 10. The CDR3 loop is CASISGQGASAGELFF. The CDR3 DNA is TGTGCCAGCATATCCGGACAGGGGGCGAGTGCCGGGGAGCTGTTTTTT.

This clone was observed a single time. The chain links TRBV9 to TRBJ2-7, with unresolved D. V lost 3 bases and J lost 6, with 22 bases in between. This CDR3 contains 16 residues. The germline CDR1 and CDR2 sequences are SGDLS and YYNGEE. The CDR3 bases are TGTGCCAGCAGCGCGGCGAGTCAAGCTAGTATGGGCGAGCAGTACTTC. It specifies CASSAASQASMGEQYF.